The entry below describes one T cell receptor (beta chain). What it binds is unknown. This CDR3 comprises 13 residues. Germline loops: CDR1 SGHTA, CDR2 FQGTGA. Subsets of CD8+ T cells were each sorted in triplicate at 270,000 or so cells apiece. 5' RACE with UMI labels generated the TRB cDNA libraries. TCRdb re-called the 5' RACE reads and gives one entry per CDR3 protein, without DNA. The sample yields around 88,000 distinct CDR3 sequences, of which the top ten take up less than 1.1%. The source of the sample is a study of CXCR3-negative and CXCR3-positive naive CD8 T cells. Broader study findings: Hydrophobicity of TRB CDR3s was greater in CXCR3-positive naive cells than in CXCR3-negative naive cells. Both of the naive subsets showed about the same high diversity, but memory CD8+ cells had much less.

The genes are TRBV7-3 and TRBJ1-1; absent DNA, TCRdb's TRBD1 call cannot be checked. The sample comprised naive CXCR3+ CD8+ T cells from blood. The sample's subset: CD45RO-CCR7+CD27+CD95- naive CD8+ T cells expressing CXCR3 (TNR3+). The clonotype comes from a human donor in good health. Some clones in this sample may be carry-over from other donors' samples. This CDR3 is CASRPAGDTEAFF.